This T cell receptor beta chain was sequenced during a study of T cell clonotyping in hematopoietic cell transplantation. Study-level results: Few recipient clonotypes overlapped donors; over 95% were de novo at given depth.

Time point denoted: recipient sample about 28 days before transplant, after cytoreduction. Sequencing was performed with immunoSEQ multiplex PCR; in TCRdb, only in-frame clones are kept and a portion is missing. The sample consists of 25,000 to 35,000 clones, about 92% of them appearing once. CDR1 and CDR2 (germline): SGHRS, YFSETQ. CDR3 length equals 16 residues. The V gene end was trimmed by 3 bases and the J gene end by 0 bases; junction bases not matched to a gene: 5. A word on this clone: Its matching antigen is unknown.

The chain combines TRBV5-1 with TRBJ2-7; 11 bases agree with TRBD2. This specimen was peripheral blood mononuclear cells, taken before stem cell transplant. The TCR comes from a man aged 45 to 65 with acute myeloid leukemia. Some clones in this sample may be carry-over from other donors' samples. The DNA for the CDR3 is TGCGCCAGCAGCTCCTCAACTAGCGGGGGCTCCTACGAGCAGTACTTC. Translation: CASSSSTSGGSYEQYF. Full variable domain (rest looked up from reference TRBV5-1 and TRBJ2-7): KAGVTQTPRYLIKTRGQQVTLSCSPISGHRSVSWYQQTPGQGLQFLFEYFSETQRNKGNFPGRFSGRQFSNSRSEMNVSTLELGDSALYLCASSSSTSGGSYEQYFGPGTRLTVT.